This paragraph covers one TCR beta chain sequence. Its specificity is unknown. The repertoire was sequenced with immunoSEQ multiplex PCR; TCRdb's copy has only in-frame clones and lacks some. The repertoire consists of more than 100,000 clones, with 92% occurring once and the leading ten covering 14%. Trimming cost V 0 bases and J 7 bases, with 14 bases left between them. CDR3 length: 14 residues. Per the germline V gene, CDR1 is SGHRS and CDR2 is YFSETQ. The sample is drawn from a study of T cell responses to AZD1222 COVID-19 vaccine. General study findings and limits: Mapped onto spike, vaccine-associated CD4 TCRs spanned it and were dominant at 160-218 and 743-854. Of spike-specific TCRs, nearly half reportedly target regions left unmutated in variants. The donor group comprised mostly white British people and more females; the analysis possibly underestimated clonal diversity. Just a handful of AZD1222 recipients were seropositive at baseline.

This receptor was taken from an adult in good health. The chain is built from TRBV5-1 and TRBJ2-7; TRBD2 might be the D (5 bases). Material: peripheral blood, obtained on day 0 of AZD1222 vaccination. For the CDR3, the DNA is TGCGCCAGCAGCTTGGTACGGGGTTCGGGTGAGCAGTACTTC. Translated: CASSLVRGSGEQYF.